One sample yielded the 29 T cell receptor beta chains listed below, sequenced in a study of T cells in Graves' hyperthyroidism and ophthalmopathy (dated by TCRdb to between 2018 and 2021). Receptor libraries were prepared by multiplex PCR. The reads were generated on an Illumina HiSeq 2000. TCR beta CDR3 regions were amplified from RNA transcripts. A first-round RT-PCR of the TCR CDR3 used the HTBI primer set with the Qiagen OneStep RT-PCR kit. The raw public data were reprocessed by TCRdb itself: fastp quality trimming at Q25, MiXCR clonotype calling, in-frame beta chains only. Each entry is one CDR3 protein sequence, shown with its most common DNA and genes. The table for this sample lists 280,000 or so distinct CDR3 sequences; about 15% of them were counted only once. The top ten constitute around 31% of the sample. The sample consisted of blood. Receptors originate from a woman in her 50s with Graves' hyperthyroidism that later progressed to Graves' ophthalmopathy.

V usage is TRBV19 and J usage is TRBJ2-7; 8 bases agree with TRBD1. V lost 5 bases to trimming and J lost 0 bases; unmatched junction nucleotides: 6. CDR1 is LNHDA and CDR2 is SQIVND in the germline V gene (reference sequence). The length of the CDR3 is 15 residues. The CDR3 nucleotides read TGTGCCAGTAGTGCTCGGGACAGGAGCTCCTACGAGCAGTACTTC. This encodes CASSARDRSSYEQYF.

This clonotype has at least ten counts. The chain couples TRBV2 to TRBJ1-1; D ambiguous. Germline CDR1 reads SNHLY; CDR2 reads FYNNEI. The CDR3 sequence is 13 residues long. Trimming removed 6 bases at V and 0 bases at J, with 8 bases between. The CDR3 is CASSQEMNTEAFF. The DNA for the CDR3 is TGTGCCAGCAGCCAGGAAATGAACACTGAAGCTTTCTTT.

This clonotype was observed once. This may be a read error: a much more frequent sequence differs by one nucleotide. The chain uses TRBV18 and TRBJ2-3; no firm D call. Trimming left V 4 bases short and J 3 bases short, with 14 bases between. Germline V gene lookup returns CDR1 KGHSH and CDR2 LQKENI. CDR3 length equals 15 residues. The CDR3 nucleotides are TGTGCCAGCTCACTCCGGTACTCTCTTACAGATACGCAGTATTTT. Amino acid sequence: CASSLRYSLTDTQYF.

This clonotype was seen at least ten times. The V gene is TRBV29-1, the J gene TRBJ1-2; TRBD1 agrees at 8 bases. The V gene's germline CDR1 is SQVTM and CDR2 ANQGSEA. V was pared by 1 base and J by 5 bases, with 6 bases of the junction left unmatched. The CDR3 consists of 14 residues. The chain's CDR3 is CSVEVPDRGYGYTF. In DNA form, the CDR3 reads TGCAGCGTTGAAGTCCCCGACAGGGGTTATGGCTACACCTTC.

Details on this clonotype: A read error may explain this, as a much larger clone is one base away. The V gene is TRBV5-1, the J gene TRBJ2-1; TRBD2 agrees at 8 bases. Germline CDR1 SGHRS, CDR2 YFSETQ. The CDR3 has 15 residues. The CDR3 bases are TGCGCCAGCAGCTCAATAGCGGGGCGCGACAATGGGCAGTTCTTC. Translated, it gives CASSSIAGRDNGQFF.

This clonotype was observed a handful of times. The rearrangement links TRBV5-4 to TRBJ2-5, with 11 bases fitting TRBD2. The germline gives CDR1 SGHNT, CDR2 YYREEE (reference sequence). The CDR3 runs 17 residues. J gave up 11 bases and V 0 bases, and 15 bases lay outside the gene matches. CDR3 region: CASSLGGTSGRRVNQYF. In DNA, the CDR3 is TGTGCCAGCAGCTTGGGAGGGACTAGCGGCCGGAGGGTGAATCAGTACTTC.

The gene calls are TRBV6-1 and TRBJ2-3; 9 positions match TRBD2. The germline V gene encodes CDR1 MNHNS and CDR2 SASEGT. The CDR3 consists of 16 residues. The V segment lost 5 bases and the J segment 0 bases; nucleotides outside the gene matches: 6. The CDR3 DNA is TGTGCCAGCAGTCCTCGGACTAGCGATAGCACAGATACGCAGTATTTT. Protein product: CASSPRTSDSTDTQYF.

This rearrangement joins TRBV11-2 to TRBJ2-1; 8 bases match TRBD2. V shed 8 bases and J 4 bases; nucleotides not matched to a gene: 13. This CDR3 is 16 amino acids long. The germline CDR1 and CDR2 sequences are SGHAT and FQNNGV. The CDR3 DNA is TGTGCCAGCCGACTAGAGGGCGGGGGGCCGTACAATGAGCAGTTCTTC. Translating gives CASRLEGGGPYNEQFF.

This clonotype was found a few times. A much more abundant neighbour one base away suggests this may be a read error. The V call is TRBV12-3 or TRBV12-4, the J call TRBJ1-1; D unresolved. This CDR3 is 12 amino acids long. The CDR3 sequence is CAGRKDTPEAFF. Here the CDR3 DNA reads TGTGCCGGCAGAAAAGACACCCCTGAAGCTTTCTTT.

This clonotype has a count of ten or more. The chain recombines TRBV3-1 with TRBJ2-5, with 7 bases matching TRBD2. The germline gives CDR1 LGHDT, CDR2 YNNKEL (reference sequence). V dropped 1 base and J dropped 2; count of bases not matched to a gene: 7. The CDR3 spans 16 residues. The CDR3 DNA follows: TGTGCCAGCAGCCAAGGGTCTAGCGGAGCTCAAGAGACCCAGTACTTC. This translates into CASSQGSSGAQETQYF.

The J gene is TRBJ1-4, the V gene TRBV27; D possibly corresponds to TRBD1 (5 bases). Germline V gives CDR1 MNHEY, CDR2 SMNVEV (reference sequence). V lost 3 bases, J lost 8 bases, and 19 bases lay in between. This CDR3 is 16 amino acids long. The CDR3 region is CASSLYPGAGREKLFF. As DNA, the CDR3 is TGTGCCAGCAGTTTGTATCCGGGAGCGGGACGCGAAAAACTGTTTTTT.

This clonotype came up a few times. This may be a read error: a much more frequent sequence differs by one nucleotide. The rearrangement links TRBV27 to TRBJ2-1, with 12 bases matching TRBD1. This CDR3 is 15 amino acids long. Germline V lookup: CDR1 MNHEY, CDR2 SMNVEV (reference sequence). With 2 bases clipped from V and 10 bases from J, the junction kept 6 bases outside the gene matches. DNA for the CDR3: TGTGCCAGCAGTTTAGCCGGGACAGGGGGCGACGAGCAGTTCTTC. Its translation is CASSLAGTGGDEQFF.

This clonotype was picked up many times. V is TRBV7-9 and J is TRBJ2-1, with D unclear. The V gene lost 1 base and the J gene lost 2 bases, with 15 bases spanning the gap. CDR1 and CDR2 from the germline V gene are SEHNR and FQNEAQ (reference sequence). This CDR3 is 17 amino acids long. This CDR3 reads CASSLVPLLSAYNEQFF. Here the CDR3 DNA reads TGTGCCAGCAGCTTAGTCCCATTACTGAGCGCCTACAATGAGCAGTTCTTC.

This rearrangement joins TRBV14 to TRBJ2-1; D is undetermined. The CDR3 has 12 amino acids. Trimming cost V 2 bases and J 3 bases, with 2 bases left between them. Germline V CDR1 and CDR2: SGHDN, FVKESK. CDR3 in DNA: TGTGCCAGCAGCCAACGCTACAATGAGCAGTTCTTC. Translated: CASSQRYNEQFF.

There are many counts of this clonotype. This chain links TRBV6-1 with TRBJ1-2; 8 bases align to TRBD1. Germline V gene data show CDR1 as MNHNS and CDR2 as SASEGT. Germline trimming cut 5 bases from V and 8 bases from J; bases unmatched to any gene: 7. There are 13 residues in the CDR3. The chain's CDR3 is CASSLDRVEGYTF. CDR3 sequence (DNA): TGTGCCAGCAGTCTGGACAGGGTTGAGGGCTACACCTTC.

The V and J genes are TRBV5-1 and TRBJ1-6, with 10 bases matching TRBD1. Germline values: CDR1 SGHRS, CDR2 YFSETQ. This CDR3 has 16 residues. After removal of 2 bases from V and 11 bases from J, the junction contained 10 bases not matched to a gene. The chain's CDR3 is CASSFTGQGTLPPLHF. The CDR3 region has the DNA TGCGCCAGCAGCTTTACGGGACAGGGGACTTTACCACCCCTCCACTTT.

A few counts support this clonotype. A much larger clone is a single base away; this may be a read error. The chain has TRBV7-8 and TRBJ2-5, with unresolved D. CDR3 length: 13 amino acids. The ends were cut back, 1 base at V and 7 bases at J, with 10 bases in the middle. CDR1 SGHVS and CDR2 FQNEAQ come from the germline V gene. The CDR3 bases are TGTGCCAGCAGCTTAGGGAGAGAAGCGACCCAGTACTTC. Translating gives CASSLGREATQYF.

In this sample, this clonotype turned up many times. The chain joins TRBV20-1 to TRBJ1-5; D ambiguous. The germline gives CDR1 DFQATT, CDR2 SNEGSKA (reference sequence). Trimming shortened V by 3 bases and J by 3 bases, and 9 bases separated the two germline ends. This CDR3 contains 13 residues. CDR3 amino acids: CSASLQINQPQHF. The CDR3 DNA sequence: TGCAGTGCTAGTCTACAAATCAATCAGCCCCAGCATTTT.

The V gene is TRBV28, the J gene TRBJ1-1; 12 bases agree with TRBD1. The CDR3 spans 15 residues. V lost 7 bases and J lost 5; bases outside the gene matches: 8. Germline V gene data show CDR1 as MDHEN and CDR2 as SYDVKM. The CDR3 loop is CASTRRDRGLTEAFF. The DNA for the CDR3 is TGTGCCAGCACCCGTCGGGACAGGGGGCTAACTGAAGCTTTCTTT. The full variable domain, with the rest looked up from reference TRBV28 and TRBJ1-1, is DVKVTQSSRYLVKRTGEKVFLECVQDMDHENMFWYRQDPGLGLRLIYFSYDVKMKEKGDIPEGYSVSREKKERFSLILESASTNQTSMYLCASTRRDRGLTEAFFGQGTRLTVV.

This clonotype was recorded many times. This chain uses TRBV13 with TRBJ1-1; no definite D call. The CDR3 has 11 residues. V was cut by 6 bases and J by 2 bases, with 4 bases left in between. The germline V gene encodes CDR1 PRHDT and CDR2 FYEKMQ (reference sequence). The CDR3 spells CASSHNTEAFF. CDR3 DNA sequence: TGTGCCAGCAGTCATAACACTGAAGCTTTCTTT.

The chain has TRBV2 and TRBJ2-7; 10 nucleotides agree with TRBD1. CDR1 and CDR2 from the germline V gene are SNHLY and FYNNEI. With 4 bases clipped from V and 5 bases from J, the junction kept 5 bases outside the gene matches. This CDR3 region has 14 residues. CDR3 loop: CASSGDRGIDEQYF. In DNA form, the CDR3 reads TGTGCCAGCAGTGGGGACAGGGGCATCGACGAGCAGTACTTC.

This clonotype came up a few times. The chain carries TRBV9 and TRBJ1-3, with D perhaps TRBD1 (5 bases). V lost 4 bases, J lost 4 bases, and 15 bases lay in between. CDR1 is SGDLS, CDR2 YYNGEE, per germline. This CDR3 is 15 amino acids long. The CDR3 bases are TGTGCCAGCAGCCCCCGGGACGTTTCGGGAAACACCATATATTTT. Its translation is CASSPRDVSGNTIYF.

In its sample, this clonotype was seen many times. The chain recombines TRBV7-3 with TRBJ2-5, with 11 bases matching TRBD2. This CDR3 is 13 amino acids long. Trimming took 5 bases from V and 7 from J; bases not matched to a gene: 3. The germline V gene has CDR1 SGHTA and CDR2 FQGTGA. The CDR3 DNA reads TGTGCCAGCAGCACTAGCGGGAGCGGGACCCAGTACTTC. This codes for CASSTSGSGTQYF.

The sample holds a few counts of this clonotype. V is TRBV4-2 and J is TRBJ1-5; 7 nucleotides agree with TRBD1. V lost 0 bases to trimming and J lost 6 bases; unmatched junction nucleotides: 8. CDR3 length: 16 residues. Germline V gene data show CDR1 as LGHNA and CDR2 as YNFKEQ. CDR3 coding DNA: TGTGCCAGCAGCCAAGATCCCGGACAGGCTGGTCAGCCCCAGCATTTT. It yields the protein CASSQDPGQAGQPQHF.

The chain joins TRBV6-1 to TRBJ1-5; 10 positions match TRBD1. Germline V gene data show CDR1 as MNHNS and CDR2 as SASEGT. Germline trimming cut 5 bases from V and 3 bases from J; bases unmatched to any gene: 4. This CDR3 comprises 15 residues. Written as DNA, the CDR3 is TGTGCCAGCAGTCGCGGGACAGGGGACAATCAGCCCCAGCATTTT. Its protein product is CASSRGTGDNQPQHF.

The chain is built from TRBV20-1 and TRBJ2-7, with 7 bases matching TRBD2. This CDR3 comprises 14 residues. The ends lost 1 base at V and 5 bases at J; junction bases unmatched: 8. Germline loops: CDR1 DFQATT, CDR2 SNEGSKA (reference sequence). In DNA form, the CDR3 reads TGCAGTGCTAGAGCTGGGGGGGGGTCGGACGAGCAGTACTTC. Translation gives CSARAGGGSDEQYF.

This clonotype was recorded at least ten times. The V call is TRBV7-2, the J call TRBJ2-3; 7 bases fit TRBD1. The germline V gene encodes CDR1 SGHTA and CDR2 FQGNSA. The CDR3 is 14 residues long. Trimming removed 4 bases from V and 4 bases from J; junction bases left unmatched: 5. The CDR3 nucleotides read TGTGCCAGCAGCTCACTTGGGACAGCAGATACGCAGTATTTT. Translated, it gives CASSSLGTADTQYF.

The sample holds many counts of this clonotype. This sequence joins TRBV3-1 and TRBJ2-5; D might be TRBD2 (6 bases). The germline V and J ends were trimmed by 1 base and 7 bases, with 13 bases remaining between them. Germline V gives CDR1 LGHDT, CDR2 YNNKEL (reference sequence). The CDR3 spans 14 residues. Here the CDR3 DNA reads TGTGCCAGCAGCCAAGCCGCCGGAGGGCGGACCCAGTACTTC. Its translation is CASSQAAGGRTQYF.

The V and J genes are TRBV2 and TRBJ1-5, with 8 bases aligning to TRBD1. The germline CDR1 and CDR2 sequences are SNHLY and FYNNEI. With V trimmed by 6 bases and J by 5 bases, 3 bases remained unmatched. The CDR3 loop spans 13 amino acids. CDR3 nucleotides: TGTGCCAGCAGGGACAGGGTCTATCAGCCCCAGCATTTT. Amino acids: CASRDRVYQPQHF.